The clone carrying this T cell receptor (beta chain) came up many times. The antigen is unknown. Germline values: CDR1 SGHVS, CDR2 FQNEAQ. This CDR3 comprises 16 residues. V gave up 2 bases and J gave up 6 bases, with 16 bases separating them. Arm-PCR with iRepertoire HTBI primers amplified the CDR3 regions for these TCR beta libraries. TCRdb analysed the multiplex PCR reads with MiXCR anew, one entry per CDR3 protein. The sample shows a few hundred thousand distinct CDR3 sequences, about 10% of them seen only once. The data derive from a study of regulatory T cells in long-lasting Graves disease. The time point is: newly diagnosed GD, antithyroid drugs for less than 3 months. From PBMCs, RNA was extracted and then used to make the TCR library. Regarding the study as a whole: Blood alone, not thyroid tissue, was studied.

The same sample was also used in a study of T cells in Graves' hyperthyroidism and ophthalmopathy. Per that study: Lactation, pregnancy, other autoimmune disease or uncontrolled infection led to exclusion of patients. Among clonotypes expanded in thyroid above 0.001, most were also found in blood.

Sequences were derived from peripheral blood mononuclear cells (PBMCs), sampled at new diagnosis, from a patient treated with antithyroid drugs. The chain carries TRBV7-8 and TRBJ2-2; TRBD1 or TRBD2 may be the D gene (5 bases each). The TCR sequence derives from a woman between 18 and 29 years old with Graves disease. CDR3 protein: CASSLLSRGAAGELFF. CDR3 nucleotide sequence: TGTGCCAGCAGCTTATTATCAAGAGGGGCGGCCGGGGAGCTGTTTTTT.